This T cell receptor (beta chain) is from a study of blood T cell repertoires in COVID-19. About the research overall: Samples representing acute and convalescent COVID-19 were sourced from the United States, Italy and Spain. Sources were T cells, B-cell-depleted T cells, or PBMCs; the material itself was cDNA or gDNA.

In the authors' methods: Researchers report that nucleated cell counts were estimated from reference gene primer amplification. Using immunoSEQ multiplex PCR, the repertoire was profiled, and TCRdb retains in-frame clones only, with some absent. V and J calls and clone size are those listed in that table; D and trimming were worked out from the DNA. The sample has approximately 64,000 clones; 88% are singletons. Seattle researchers signed up patients amid active infection and tracked them longitudinally. Unmatched junction bases numbered 11, after V lost 1 base and J lost 6 bases. Germline V CDR1 and CDR2: PRHDT, FYEKMQ (reference sequence). This CDR3 is 16 amino acids long.

The gene calls are TRBV13 and TRBJ1-1, with TRBD1 identical over 7 bases. This TCR was sampled from an older woman with COVID-19, enrolled during active disease. Sequenced sample: peripheral blood. Here the CDR3 reads CASSLEWDSGHAEAFF. CDR3 sequence (DNA): TGTGCCAGCAGCTTAGAATGGGACAGTGGGCACGCTGAAGCTTTCTTT.